This T cell receptor beta chain was sequenced in a study of blood T cell repertoires in COVID-19. Study overall: Sites across the United States, Italy and Spain contributed samples from acute and convalescent COVID-19. PBMCs, B-cell-depleted T cells, or T cells were the source of the cDNA or gDNA that made up the material.

The protocol was immunoSEQ multiplex PCR, while the TCRdb copy is restricted to in-frame clones and leaves out a portion. The table includes under 350,000 clones, 85% detected once. Trimming removed 4 bases at V and 3 bases at J, with 10 bases between. The CDR3 runs 14 residues. Germline CDR1 reads SGDLS; CDR2 reads YYNGEE. The J gene is TRBJ2-2, the V gene TRBV9, with D uncertain. The sequencing sample was made of peripheral blood. The TCR sequence derives from a human donor in a cohort sampled during active COVID-19. This chain's CDR3 is CASSTTADTGELFF. The CDR3 bases are TGTGCCAGCAGCACTACGGCTGACACCGGGGAGCTGTTTTTT. Together with reference TRBV9 and TRBJ2-2, the CDR3 gives the full variable domain: DSGVTQTPKHLITATGQRVTLRCSPRSGDLSVYWYQQSLDQGLQFLIQYYNGEERAKGNILERFSAQQFPDLHSELNLSSLELGDSALYFCASSTTADTGELFFGEGSRLTVL.